The source of this T cell receptor (beta chain) is a study of Graves' ophthalmopathy and Graves' hyperthyroidism. Amplification of the TCR beta CDR3 regions used RNA transcripts (as template). The first-round RT-PCR employed HTBI primers together with the Qiagen OneStep RT-PCR kit. A multiplex PCR was then performed as the second round. TCRdb re-derived calls from the multiplex PCR reads in MiXCR, one entry per CDR3 protein. This table has 1 million to 1.3 million distinct CDR3 sequences, about 38% appearing once. This TCR came from an adult man with Graves' hyperthyroidism. Sequencing used peripheral blood or thyroid tissue (not recorded which).

The CDR3 DNA is TGTGCCAGCAGTCAATATACGGGGAAAAGGGTCGAGCAGTACTTC. Residues: CASSQYTGKRVEQYF. The chain recombines TRBV5-4 with TRBJ2-7; tentatively, D is TRBD2 (5 bases). Germline V lookup: CDR1 SGHNT, CDR2 YYREEE (reference sequence). Trimming took off 5 bases at V and 6 bases at J, with 21 bases between the two ends. This CDR3 has 15 amino acids.